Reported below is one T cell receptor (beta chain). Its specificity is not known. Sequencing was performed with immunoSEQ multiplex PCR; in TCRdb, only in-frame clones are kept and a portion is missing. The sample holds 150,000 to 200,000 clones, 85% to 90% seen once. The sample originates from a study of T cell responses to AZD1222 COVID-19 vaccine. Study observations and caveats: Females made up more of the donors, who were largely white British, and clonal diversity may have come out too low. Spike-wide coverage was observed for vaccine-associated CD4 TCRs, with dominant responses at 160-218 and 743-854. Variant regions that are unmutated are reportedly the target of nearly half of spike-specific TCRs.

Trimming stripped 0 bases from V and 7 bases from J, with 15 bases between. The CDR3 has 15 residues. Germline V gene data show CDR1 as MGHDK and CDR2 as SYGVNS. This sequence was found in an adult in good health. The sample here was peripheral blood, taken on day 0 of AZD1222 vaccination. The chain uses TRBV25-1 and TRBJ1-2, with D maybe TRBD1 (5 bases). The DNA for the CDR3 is TGTGCCAGCAGTGAATATGAGGCAGGGATCGGTGGCTACACCTTC. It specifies CASSEYEAGIGGYTF.